This passage covers 27 T cell receptor beta chains from one sample sequenced in a study of CXCR3-negative and CXCR3-positive naive CD8 T cells. Findings of the study overall: The study found more hydrophobic TRB CDR3s in CXCR3-positive naive cells than in CXCR3-negative naive cells.

For these receptors, no antigen is known. The study made its TRB cDNA libraries by 5' RACE, adding UMI labels. No DNA is given; TCRdb re-called the 5' RACE reads and lists each CDR3 protein once. The sample has about 98,000 distinct CDR3 sequences. The sequencing input was naive CXCR3+ CD8+ T cells from blood. Documented subset: CD45RO-CCR7+CD27+CD95- naive CD8+ T cells expressing CXCR3 (TNR3+). Receptors were obtained from a human donor in good health. Some clones in this sample may be carry-over from other donors' samples.

The V gene is TRBV15, the J gene TRBJ2-5; TCRdb names TRBD2, which stays unverified in the absence of DNA. Germline CDR1 reads LNHNV; CDR2 reads YYDKDF (reference sequence). This CDR3 comprises 15 residues. The CDR3 here is CATSDGSGGGETQYF.

CDR3 region: CASSQAGYEQYF. The J gene is TRBJ2-7, the V gene TRBV14. Germline-derived CDR1 and CDR2 are SGHDN and FVKESK. The CDR3 covers 12 residues.

The chain is built from TRBV7-9 and TRBJ2-7; TCRdb calls TRBD1, which cannot be checked without DNA. This CDR3 spans 15 amino acids. CDR1 and CDR2 (germline): SEHNR, FQNEAQ (reference sequence). The CDR3 region is CASSRGTGPTYEQYF.

V is TRBV27 and J is TRBJ2-7. CDR1 is MNHEY and CDR2 is SMNVEV in the germline V gene (reference sequence). The length of the CDR3 is 14 residues. The CDR3 is CASSFVGPSYEQYF.

The chain couples TRBV9 to TRBJ2-7; the TRBD1 assignment by TCRdb is unverifiable without DNA. Germline CDR1 SGDLS, CDR2 YYNGEE. The CDR3 covers 15 residues. CDR3 sequence: CASSAIDRGPYEQYF.

This chain connects TRBV29-1 to TRBJ2-5. Germline CDR1 is SQVTM and CDR2 is ANQGSEA. This CDR3 is 13 amino acids long. The CDR3 spells CSVRSGYQETQYF.

This chain uses TRBV7-6 with TRBJ2-3; the TCRdb call, TRBD1, lacks DNA for checking. CDR1 SGHVS and CDR2 FNYEAQ come from the germline V gene. CDR3 length equals 14 residues. Here the CDR3 reads CASSLGGETDTQYF.

J is TRBJ1-1 and V is TRBV29-1. The CDR3 sequence is 15 residues long. In germline, CDR1 is SQVTM, CDR2 ANQGSEA. CDR3 region: CSVQLGAAPVTEAFF.

This chain links TRBV27 with TRBJ1-2; TCRdb reports TRBD1, a call that lacks DNA to check it against. Germline CDR1 MNHEY, CDR2 SMNVEV (reference sequence). CDR3 size: 15 residues. CDR3 in amino acids: CASSSPATGLDGYTF.

The CDR3 sequence: CASRPDSLSGNTIYF. The chain recombines TRBV28 with TRBJ1-3; TCRdb designates TRBD1, a call that cannot be tested without DNA. Germline V gene data show CDR1 as MDHEN and CDR2 as SYDVKM. The CDR3 length is 15 residues.

The rearrangement uses TRBV20-1 and TRBJ1-1; TCRdb's D call of TRBD1 is untestable without DNA. Germline-derived CDR1 and CDR2 are DFQATT and SNEGSKA (reference sequence). The CDR3 is made up of 13 amino acids. This CDR3 reads CSAREQVNTEAFF.

This chain connects TRBV7-6 to TRBJ2-2; TCRdb lists TRBD2, though no DNA is available to test this call. The CDR3 spans 17 residues. The germline gives CDR1 SGHVS, CDR2 FNYEAQ. CDR3: CASRNLAGESATGELFF.

This chain uses TRBV20-1 with TRBJ2-7. CDR1 is DFQATT and CDR2 is SNEGSKA in the germline V gene (reference sequence). The CDR3 is 11 amino acids. The CDR3 is CSGRFTYEQYF.

The V call is TRBV5-5, the J call TRBJ2-3; with no DNA, the TCRdb D assignment of TRBD2 cannot be verified. The CDR3 contains 14 residues. The germline CDR1 and CDR2 sequences are SGHKS and YYEKEE (reference sequence). CDR3 protein: CASSSSGGAFTQYF.

This rearrangement joins TRBV6-2 or TRBV6-3 to TRBJ2-1; TCRdb proposes TRBD1, but this gene call is untestable without DNA. CDR1 and CDR2 from the germline V gene are MNHEY and SVGEGT. The CDR3 extends over 15 amino acids. CDR3 sequence reads: CASSYVQGSVDEQFF.

V is TRBV9 and J is TRBJ2-7; the TCRdb call, TRBD1, lacks DNA for checking. Germline CDR1 and CDR2: SGDLS and YYNGEE. The CDR3 covers 14 residues. The CDR3 loop is CASSDRGDPYEQYF.

The chain links TRBV29-1 to TRBJ1-4; absent DNA, TCRdb's TRBD1 call cannot be checked. Germline CDR1 and CDR2: SQVTM and ANQGSEA. The length of the CDR3 is 15 residues. CDR3 in amino acids: CSVANGGGLNEKLFF. Using reference TRBV29-1 and TRBJ1-4 for the parts outside the CDR3, the full variable domain is SAVISQKPSRDICQRGTSLTIQCQVDSQVTMMFWYRQQPGQSLTLIATANQGSEATYESGFVIDKFPISRPNLTFSTLTVSNMSPEDSSIYLCSVANGGGLNEKLFFGSGTQLSVL.

J is TRBJ1-2 and V is TRBV18. The CDR3 is 15 residues long. Germline-derived CDR1 and CDR2 are KGHSH and LQKENI. CDR3 residues: CASSPAGRADYGYTF.

The chain combines TRBV5-5 with TRBJ2-3; the TRBD2 assignment by TCRdb is unverifiable without DNA. Germline V gene sequence: CDR1 SGHKS, CDR2 YYEKEE (reference sequence). The CDR3 is made up of 16 amino acids. The CDR3 loop reads CASSVGLAESTDTQYF.

The rearrangement links TRBV20-1 to TRBJ1-3. This CDR3 is 14 amino acids long. Germline V lookup: CDR1 DFQATT, CDR2 SNEGSKA (reference sequence). CDR3 amino acids: CSARGLPTGNTIYF.

The chain links TRBV20-1 to TRBJ2-4; TCRdb designates TRBD1, a call that cannot be tested without DNA. This CDR3 is 12 amino acids long. CDR1 DFQATT and CDR2 SNEGSKA come from the germline V gene (reference sequence). The CDR3 is CSARDPPDIQYF.

The chain couples TRBV7-9 to TRBJ2-3; the TCRdb D gene call, TRBD2, has no DNA to confirm it. The CDR3 is 15 amino acids. CDR1 SEHNR and CDR2 FQNEAQ come from the germline V gene (reference sequence). CDR3 loop: CASSQLAGGQDTQYF.

J is TRBJ2-5 and V is TRBV12-3 or TRBV12-4; TCRdb indicates TRBD2, and absent DNA this call remains unverified. The CDR3 covers 16 residues. CDR3 residues: CASSPRTSGGQETQYF.

The genes are TRBV29-1 and TRBJ2-7. Germline V gives CDR1 SQVTM, CDR2 ANQGSEA. The CDR3 runs to 13 residues. The CDR3 here is CSVVYISSYEQYF.

The gene calls are TRBV11-2 and TRBJ2-4; the D call from TCRdb, TRBD1, cannot be confirmed without DNA. This CDR3 is 13 amino acids long. The V gene's germline CDR1 is SGHAT and CDR2 FQNNGV. CDR3 sequence reads: CASSQGAKNIQYF.

The chain is built from TRBV7-9 and TRBJ2-7. The length of the CDR3 is 13 residues. Germline V lookup: CDR1 SEHNR, CDR2 FQNEAQ (reference sequence). CDR3 sequence reads: CASSADSSYEQYF.

The chain recombines TRBV21-1 with TRBJ2-7; TCRdb selects TRBD1, and the lack of DNA leaves this call unchecked. TRBV21-1 is recorded as a pseudogene. The CDR3 is made up of 19 amino acids. The CDR3: CASRPTRDRVYPSSYEQYF.